This T cell receptor (beta chain) derives from a study of regulatory T cells in long-lasting Graves disease. Germline V gene data show CDR1 as MNHEY and CDR2 as SVGEGT. With V trimmed by 5 bases and J by 2 bases, 8 bases remained unmatched. The CDR3 runs to 15 residues. This clonotype was counted only a few times. Its antigen is unknown. Noted time point: persistent/refractory GD, antithyroid drugs over 5 years with positive TRAb. PBMCs were the source of the RNA used for TCR sequencing. American Thyroid Association guidelines defined Graves' disease diagnosis. It was an endocrinology department in Xi'an, China, that provided the patients. Relying on iRepertoire HTBI primers and Arm-PCR of CDR3 regions, the team built TCR beta libraries. A single record per CDR3 protein comes from TCRdb applying MiXCR to the multiplex PCR reads. The sample shows about 400,000 distinct CDR3 sequences, 20% to 25% of them seen only once.

Study results and limitations: TCR diversity was lower in persistent Graves' patients (versus newly diagnosed ones). Persistent cases favored TRBV28, TRBJ1-2 and TRBJ2-5.

The V call is TRBV6-2 or TRBV6-3, the J call TRBJ2-7; 8 nucleotides match TRBD1. The origin of this receptor is a female donor with Graves disease. The material was peripheral blood mononuclear cells (PBMCs), obtained when the disease was refractory, from a patient treated with antithyroid drugs. CDR3 nucleotides: TGTGCCAGCAGTACCAGACAGGGGAGCGCCTACGAGCAGTACTTC. Its protein is CASSTRQGSAYEQYF.